The entry below gives a single T cell receptor (beta chain) sequence along with its context. The sample is drawn from a study of blood T cell repertoires in COVID-19. The Seattle patients joined while their infection was active and were tracked longitudinally afterward. The repertoire was sequenced with immunoSEQ multiplex PCR; TCRdb's copy has only in-frame clones and lacks some. The sample holds around 60,000 clones; approximately 80% are singletons and the top ten take roughly 10%. The sequence came from a man in his fifties or sixties with COVID-19, enrolled during active disease. Sequences were obtained from peripheral blood.

The CDR3 DNA reads as TGTGCCACCCGGCGGGGGGATGCTGGAAACACCATATATTTT. This translates into CATRRGDAGNTIYF. The chain recombines TRBV19 with TRBJ1-3, with D perhaps TRBD1 (5 bases). The CDR3 runs to 14 residues. The germline V gene has CDR1 LNHDA and CDR2 SQIVND (reference sequence). Trimming stripped 10 bases from V and 2 bases from J, with 15 bases between.